This T cell receptor (beta chain) was identified during a study of T cells in Graves' hyperthyroidism and ophthalmopathy. Study-level points and caveats: Ophthalmopathy onset followed model prediction by a median about six months. Ophthalmopathy and stable hyperthyroidism were told apart by a 13 V-J model.

Diagnoses used clinical symptoms, serum thyroxine and TRAb, thyroid ultrasound and orbital computed tomography. The table lists this clonotype with a few counts. The antigen remains unidentified. The V gene lost 5 bases and the J gene lost 3 bases, with 5 bases spanning the gap. The germline gives CDR1 MDHEN, CDR2 SYDVKM. The CDR3 has 11 amino acids. RNA transcripts served as the template for amplifying TCR beta CDR3 regions. The HTBI primer set served for first-round RT-PCR of the TCR CDR3. TCRdb re-called the multiplex PCR reads through MiXCR, storing one row per CDR3 protein. The data show 300,000 to 450,000 distinct CDR3 sequences, about 15% seen once.

The clonotype comes from a woman under 30 with Graves' hyperthyroidism that later progressed to Graves' ophthalmopathy. Material: blood. The chain employs TRBV28 and TRBJ2-7, with D hard to call. The CDR3, as DNA: TGTGCCAGCAGTAAGAGCTACGAGCAGTACTTC. Translating gives CASSKSYEQYF. Together with reference TRBV28 and TRBJ2-7, the CDR3 gives the full variable domain: DVKVTQSSRYLVKRTGEKVFLECVQDMDHENMFWYRQDPGLGLRLIYFSYDVKMKEKGDIPEGYSVSREKKERFSLILESASTNQTSMYLCASSKSYEQYFGPGTRLTVT.